This TCR beta chain was captured in a study of control samples from healthy donors and cancer patients. V lost 3 bases, J lost 10 bases, and 12 bases lay in between. Germline-derived CDR1 and CDR2 are MGHDK and SYGVNS. This CDR3 comprises 13 residues. The table came from immunoSEQ multiplex PCR; TCRdb's copy has only in-frame clones and leaves some out. The table shows approximately 63,000 clones, with 75% to 85% occurring only once. The chain joins TRBV25-1 to TRBJ1-4, with D possibly being TRBD1 (6 bases). Sequences were obtained from blood. This clonotype originated in a man aged 35-49 years in good health. CDR3 DNA sequence: TGTGCCAGCAGTGACAGGGGATTGGCAAAACTGTTTTTT. This encodes CASSDRGLAKLFF. The entire variable domain, with the rest obtained from reference TRBV25-1 and TRBJ1-4, is as follows: EADIYQTPRYLVIGTGKKITLECSQTMGHDKMYWYQQDPGMELHLIHYSYGVNSTEKGDLSSESTVSRIRTEHFPLTLESARPSHTSQYLCASSDRGLAKLFFGSGTQLSVL.